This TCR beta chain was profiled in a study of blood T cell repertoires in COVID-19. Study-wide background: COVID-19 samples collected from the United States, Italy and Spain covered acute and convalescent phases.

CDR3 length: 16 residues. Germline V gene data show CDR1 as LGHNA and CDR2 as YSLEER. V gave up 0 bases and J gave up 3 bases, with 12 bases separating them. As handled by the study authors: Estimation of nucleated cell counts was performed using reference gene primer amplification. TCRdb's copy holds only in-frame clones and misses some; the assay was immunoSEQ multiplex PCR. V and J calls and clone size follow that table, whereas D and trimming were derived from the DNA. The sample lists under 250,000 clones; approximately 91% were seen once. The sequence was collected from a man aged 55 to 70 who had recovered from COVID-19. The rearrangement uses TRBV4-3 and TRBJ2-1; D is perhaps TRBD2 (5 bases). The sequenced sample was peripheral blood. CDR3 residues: CASSQEVGKVYNEQFF. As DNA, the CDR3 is TGCGCCAGCAGCCAAGAGGTCGGGAAAGTCTACAATGAGCAGTTCTTC.